The source of this T cell receptor beta chain is a study of cytomegalovirus exposure and HLA in healthy donors. Background on the study: Early released data had tens of millions of unique TCRs, all coming from HLA-typed donors. Caucasian-associated ancestry cluster membership applied to 75% to 85% of about 370 genotyped donors.

Findings and caveats of the study: There was a cluster of highly shared sequence variants that was likely a sequencing artifact. A missense DCLRE1C variant was associated with V- and J-gene trimming of TCR beta chains in a later analysis, and an independent cohort replicated the association.

In the PCR, 60 Vbeta and 13 Jbeta primers were used. The assay was immunoSEQ multiplex PCR, and TCRdb's table has in-frame clones only and misses some. The table has 100,000 to 150,000 clones, approximately 78% seen once. In regard to this clone: Its antigen is unknown.

The sequence came from a woman aged 40 to 55 in good health and CMV-seronegative. Sequences were obtained from PBMCs.

CDR3 in amino acids: CASSSQGAVDTQYF. CDR3 nucleotides: TGCGCCAGCAGCTCACAGGGGGCGGTAGATACGCAGTATTTT. The chain joins TRBV5-1 to TRBJ2-3, with 9 bases that match TRBD1. Unmatched junction bases numbered 4, after V lost 3 bases and J lost 5 bases. This CDR3 is built from 14 residues. Germline V gene lookup returns CDR1 SGHRS and CDR2 YFSETQ.